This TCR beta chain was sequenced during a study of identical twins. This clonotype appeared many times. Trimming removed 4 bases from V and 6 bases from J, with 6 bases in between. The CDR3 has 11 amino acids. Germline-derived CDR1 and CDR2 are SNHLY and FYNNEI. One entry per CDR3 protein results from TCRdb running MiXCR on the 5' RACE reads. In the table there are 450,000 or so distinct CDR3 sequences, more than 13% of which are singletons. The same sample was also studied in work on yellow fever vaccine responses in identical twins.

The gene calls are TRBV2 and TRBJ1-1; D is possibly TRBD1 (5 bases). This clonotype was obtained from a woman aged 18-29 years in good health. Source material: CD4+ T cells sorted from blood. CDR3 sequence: CASSGGAEAFF. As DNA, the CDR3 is TGTGCCAGCAGTGGGGGGGCTGAAGCTTTCTTT.